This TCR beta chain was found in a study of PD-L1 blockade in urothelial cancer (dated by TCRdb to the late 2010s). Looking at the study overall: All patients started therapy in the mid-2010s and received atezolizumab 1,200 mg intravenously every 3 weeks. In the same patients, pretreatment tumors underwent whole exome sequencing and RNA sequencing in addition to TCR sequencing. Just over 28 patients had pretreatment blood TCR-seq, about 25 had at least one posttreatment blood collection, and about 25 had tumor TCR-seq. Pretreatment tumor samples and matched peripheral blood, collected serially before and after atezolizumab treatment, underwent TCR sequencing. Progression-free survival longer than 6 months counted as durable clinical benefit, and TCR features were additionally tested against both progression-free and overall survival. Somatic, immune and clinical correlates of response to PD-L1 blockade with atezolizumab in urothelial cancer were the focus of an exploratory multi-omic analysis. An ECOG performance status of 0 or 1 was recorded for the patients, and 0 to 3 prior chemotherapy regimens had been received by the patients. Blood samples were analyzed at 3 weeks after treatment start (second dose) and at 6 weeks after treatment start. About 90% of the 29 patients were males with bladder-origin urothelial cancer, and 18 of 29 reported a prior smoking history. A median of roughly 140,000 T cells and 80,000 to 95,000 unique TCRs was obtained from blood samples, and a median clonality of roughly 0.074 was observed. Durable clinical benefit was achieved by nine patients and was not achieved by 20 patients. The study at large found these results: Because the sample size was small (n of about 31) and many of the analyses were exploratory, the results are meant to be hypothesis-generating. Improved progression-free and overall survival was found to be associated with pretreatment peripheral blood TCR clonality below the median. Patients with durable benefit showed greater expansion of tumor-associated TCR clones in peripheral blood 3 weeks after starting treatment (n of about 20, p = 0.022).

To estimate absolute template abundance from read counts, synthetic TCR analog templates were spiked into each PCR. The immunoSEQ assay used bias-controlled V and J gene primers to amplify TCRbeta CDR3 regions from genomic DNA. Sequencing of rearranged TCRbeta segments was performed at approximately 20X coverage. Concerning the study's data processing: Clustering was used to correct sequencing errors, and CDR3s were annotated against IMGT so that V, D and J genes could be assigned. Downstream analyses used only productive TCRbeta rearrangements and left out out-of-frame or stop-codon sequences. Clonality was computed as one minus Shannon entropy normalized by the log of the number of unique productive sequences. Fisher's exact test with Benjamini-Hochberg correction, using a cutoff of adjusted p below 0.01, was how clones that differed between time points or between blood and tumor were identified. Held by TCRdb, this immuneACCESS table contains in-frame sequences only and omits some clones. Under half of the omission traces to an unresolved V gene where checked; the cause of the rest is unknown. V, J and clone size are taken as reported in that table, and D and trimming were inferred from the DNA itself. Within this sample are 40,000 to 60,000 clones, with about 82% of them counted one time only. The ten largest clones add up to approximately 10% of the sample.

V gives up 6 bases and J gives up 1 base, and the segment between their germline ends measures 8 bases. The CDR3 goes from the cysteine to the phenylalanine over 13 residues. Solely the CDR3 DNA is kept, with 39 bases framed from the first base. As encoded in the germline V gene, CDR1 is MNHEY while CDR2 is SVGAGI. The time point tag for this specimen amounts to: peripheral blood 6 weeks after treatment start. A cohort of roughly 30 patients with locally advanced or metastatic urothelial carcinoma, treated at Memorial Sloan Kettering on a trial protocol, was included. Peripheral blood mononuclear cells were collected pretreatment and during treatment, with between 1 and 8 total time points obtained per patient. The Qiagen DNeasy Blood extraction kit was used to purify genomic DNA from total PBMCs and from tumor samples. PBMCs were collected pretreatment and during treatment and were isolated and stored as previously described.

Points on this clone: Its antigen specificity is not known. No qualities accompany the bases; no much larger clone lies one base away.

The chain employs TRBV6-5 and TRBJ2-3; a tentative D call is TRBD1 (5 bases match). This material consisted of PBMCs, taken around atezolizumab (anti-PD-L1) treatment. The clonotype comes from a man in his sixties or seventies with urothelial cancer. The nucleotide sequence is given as TGTGCCAGCAGAGGGGCAGGCACAGATACGCAGTATTTT. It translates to CASRGAGTDTQYF.